These 26 T cell receptor beta chains share one sample of origin, sequenced in a study of vaccination effects on CD4 cells after COVID-19. These receptors lack a known antigen. Antigen-specific CD4+ T cells were expanded with viral peptide pools in the ViraFEST assay before sequencing. Isolating CD4+ T cells followed approximately 9 days of culture. Sequencing used immunoSEQ multiplex PCR; TCRdb keeps in-frame clones, though not all of them. This sample yields 60,000 to 70,000 clones, of which around 81% are seen a single time; under 3% belongs to the top ten. The material was CD4+ T cells from PBMCs cultured with HCoV-229E spike peptides, obtained before COVID-19 vaccination. The receptor set was obtained from a human donor who received a COVID-19 vaccine.

This clone turned up a few times. The V call is TRBV27, the J call TRBJ1-1, with 9 bases that match TRBD1. Germline lookup yields CDR1 MNHEY and CDR2 SMNVEV (reference sequence). CDR3 length: 15 residues. Germline trimming cut 3 bases from V and 4 bases from J; bases unmatched to any gene: 6. The CDR3 DNA sequence: TGTGCCAGCAGTTTGACAGGGGGTGAGACCACTGAAGCTTTCTTT. Protein: CASSLTGGETTEAFF.

The gene calls are TRBV10-3 and TRBJ2-7; D is uncertain. V was clipped by 2 bases and J by 3 bases, with 14 bases between them. The CDR3 is made up of 15 amino acids. Germline assignment: CDR1 ENHRY and CDR2 SYGVKD. In DNA, the CDR3 is TGTGCCATCAGTGAGAAACCAGGCAAGTACTACGAGCAGTACGTC. Translated, it gives CAISEKPGKYYEQYV.

The genes are TRBV29-1 and TRBJ1-5; 9 bases align to TRBD1. The CDR3 is made up of 17 amino acids. V gave up 4 bases and J gave up 0 bases; unmatched junction bases: 10. Germline CDR1 is SQVTM and CDR2 is ANQGSEA. The CDR3 reads CSVAVGTGRNSNQPQHF. CDR3 coding DNA: TGCAGCGTTGCAGTGGGGACAGGGCGGAATAGCAATCAGCCCCAGCATTTT.

The chain couples TRBV19 to TRBJ1-1; tentative D call: TRBD1 (5 bases). CDR1 and CDR2 (germline): LNHDA, SQIVND (reference sequence). The CDR3 contains 14 residues. The V end was cut by 7 bases, the J end by 4 bases, with 16 bases between. Written as DNA, the CDR3 is TGTGCCAGTAATCCCGGGGGGGGTTTCACTGAAGCTTTCTTT. Residues: CASNPGGGFTEAFF.

The chain carries TRBV4-3 and TRBJ2-2; TRBD1 matches 7 bases. The CDR3 is 16 amino acids. CDR1 is LGHNA, CDR2 YSLEER, per germline. Trimming at V came to 2 bases and at J to 4 bases, leaving 7 bases not matched to a gene. The CDR3 DNA is TGCGCCAGCAGCCAAAAAGGGGCAGGGGGCACCGGGGAGCTGTTTTTT. This sequence encodes CASSQKGAGGTGELFF.

The chain has TRBV3-1 (or the pseudogene TRBV3-2) and TRBJ1-5, with D perhaps TRBD1 (6 bases). The CDR3 sequence is 14 residues long. Per germline, CDR1 LGHDT and CDR2 YNNKEL (reference sequence). V dropped 4 bases and J dropped 5 bases, with 12 bases sitting between them. The CDR3 coding sequence is TGTGCCAGCAGCCGAAGGGGGGCTGATCAGCCCCAGCATTTT. Encoded protein: CASSRRGADQPQHF.

The V gene is TRBV7-9, the J gene TRBJ2-1; TRBD1 agrees at 8 bases. The CDR3 runs to 13 residues. Trimming removed 6 bases from V and 6 bases from J; junction bases left unmatched: 4. The germline CDR1 and CDR2 sequences are SEHNR and FQNEAQ (reference sequence). The CDR3 here is CASSLQGANEQFF. CDR3 DNA: TGTGCCAGCAGTTTGCAGGGGGCCAATGAGCAGTTCTTC. The full variable domain, with the rest looked up from reference TRBV7-9 and TRBJ2-1, is DTGVSQNPRHKITKRGQNVTFRCDPISEHNRLYWYRQTLGQGPEFLTYFQNEAQLEKSRLLSDRFSAERPKGSFSTLEIQRTEQGDSAMYLCASSLQGANEQFFGPGTRLTVL.

The chain is built from TRBV7-9 and TRBJ2-3, with TRBD1 matching 8 bases. The V segment lost 5 bases and the J segment 2 bases; nucleotides outside the gene matches: 6. The CDR3 loop spans 15 amino acids. CDR1 and CDR2 from the germline V gene are SEHNR and FQNEAQ (reference sequence). The CDR3: CASSDRGGFTDTQYF. CDR3 DNA: TGTGCCAGCAGCGACAGGGGCGGGTTCACAGATACGCAGTATTTT.

The chain uses TRBV11-1 and TRBJ1-2; D is unclear. Germline V gene data show CDR1 as SGHAT and CDR2 as FQDESV (reference sequence). The length of the CDR3 is 15 residues. The ends were cut back, 1 base at V and 3 bases at J, with 12 bases in the middle. CDR3 DNA: TGTGCCAGCAGCTTAGTTCCCGGGATTTACTATGGCTACACCTTC. It is translated as CASSLVPGIYYGYTF.

The chain recombines TRBV19 with TRBJ1-4; D unresolved. The CDR3 is 16 amino acids. CDR1 and CDR2 from the germline V gene are LNHDA and SQIVND (reference sequence). The V gene lost 1 base and the J gene lost 7 bases, with 16 bases spanning the gap. In DNA form, the CDR3 reads TGTGCCAGTAGTATAGGCCTTCGAATACCCGGTGAAAAACTGTTTTTT. Its protein product is CASSIGLRIPGEKLFF.

The chain employs TRBV7-2 and TRBJ2-5; D possibly corresponds to TRBD2 (5 bases). With 0 bases removed from V and 2 bases from J, the gap between germline ends came to 10 bases. Germline-derived CDR1 and CDR2 are SGHTA and FQGNSA. The CDR3 contains 15 residues. The DNA for the CDR3 is TGTGCCAGCAGCTTAGCACGAGCGGATCAAGAGACCCAGTACTTC. This sequence encodes CASSLARADQETQYF. The full variable domain, with the rest looked up from reference TRBV7-2 and TRBJ2-5, is GAGVSQSPSNKVTEKGKDVELRCDPISGHTALYWYRQSLGQGLEFLIYFQGNSAPDKSGLPSDRFSAERTGGSVSTLTIQRTQQEDSAVYLCASSLARADQETQYFGPGTRLLVL.

This rearrangement joins TRBV18 to TRBJ2-6, with D possibly TRBD2 on 5 matching bases. Germline V CDR1 and CDR2: KGHSH, LQKENI. CDR3 length: 15 residues. In DNA, the CDR3 is TGTGCGACGGGGTTGGTGCTGTCTGGGGCCAACGTCCTGACTTTC. Translating it yields CATGLVLSGANVLTF.

This chain joins TRBV11-2 and TRBJ1-5; D is possibly TRBD1 (5 bases). V dropped 0 bases and J dropped 3 bases, with 12 bases sitting between them. Germline CDR1 is SGHAT and CDR2 is FQNNGV. The CDR3 covers 16 residues. This CDR3 is CASSLDSWGNNQPQHF. Written as DNA, the CDR3 is TGTGCCAGCAGCTTAGATTCATGGGGGAACAATCAGCCCCAGCATTTT.

The rearrangement links TRBV10-3 to TRBJ1-6; D perhaps matches TRBD1 (5 bases). V gave up 2 bases and J gave up 6 bases, with 8 bases separating them. Germline CDR1 and CDR2: ENHRY and SYGVKD. This CDR3 comprises 14 residues. The CDR3 protein is CAISETGVNSPLHF. The CDR3 DNA is TGTGCCATCAGTGAGACAGGAGTTAATTCACCCCTCCACTTT.

The V call is TRBV6-5, the J call TRBJ1-2; D remains ambiguous. Trimming took off 0 bases at V and 3 bases at J, with 11 bases between the two ends. The CDR3 has 15 amino acids. Germline CDR1 and CDR2: MNHEY and SVGAGI. The CDR3 DNA reads as TGTGCCAGCAGTTACTCGGTGGGGTTAGACTATGGCTACACCTTC. It translates to CASSYSVGLDYGYTF.

The chain uses TRBV21-1 and TRBJ1-1. TRBV21-1 represents a pseudogene. CDR3 length equals 18 residues. Here the CDR3 reads CASSKRETRSCGETEAFF. In DNA, the CDR3 is TGTGCCAGCAGCAAACGGGAGACGCGCAGCTGTGGGGAGACTGAAGCTTTCTTT.

This clone was seen a few times. V gene TRBV30 combines with J gene TRBJ1-3, with D hard to call. Trimming removed 2 bases from V and 4 bases from J, with 9 bases in between. This CDR3 contains 13 residues. Germline CDR1 and CDR2: GTSNPN and SVGIG (reference sequence). This CDR3 is CAWSRKAGNTIYF. The CDR3 nucleotides are TGTGCCTGGAGTCGGAAGGCAGGAAACACCATATATTTT.

V usage is TRBV7-9 and J usage is TRBJ2-1, with 8 bases matching TRBD2. Losses at the gene ends were 3 bases for V and 4 bases for J; bases not matched to a gene: 11. Germline CDR1 and CDR2: SEHNR and FQNEAQ (reference sequence). The CDR3 loop spans 17 amino acids. CDR3 sequence: CASSFIGRGGSYNEQFF. The CDR3 nucleotides read TGTGCCAGCAGCTTTATAGGTCGGGGGGGCTCGTACAATGAGCAGTTCTTC.

The rearrangement joins TRBV2 to TRBJ2-1; TRBD1 is a possible D gene (7 bases). The V end was cut by 6 bases, the J end by 13 bases, with 13 bases between. The CDR3 length is 11 residues. From germline, CDR1 is SNHLY and CDR2 FYNNEI. The CDR3 loop reads CASRAGGPQFF. Written as DNA, the CDR3 is TGTGCCAGCAGGGCAGGGGGGCCTCAGTTCTTC. The full variable domain, with the rest looked up from reference TRBV2 and TRBJ2-1, is EPEVTQTPSHQVTQMGQEVILRCVPISNHLYFYWYRQILGQKVEFLVSFYNNEISEKSEIFDDQFSVERPDGSNFTLKIRSTKLEDSAMYFCASRAGGPQFFGPGTRLTVL.

The table lists this clone with a count of one. The chain links TRBV27 to TRBJ2-4; D assignment may be TRBD1 or TRBD2 (6 bases each). Germline V CDR1 and CDR2: MNHEY, SMNVEV (reference sequence). The CDR3 consists of 13 residues. With 6 bases removed from V and 15 bases from J, the gap between germline ends came to 21 bases. The CDR3 reads CASRVSGGRFAYF. The CDR3 bases are TGTGCCAGCAGAGTCTCTGGGGGGCGCTTCGCGTACTTC.

The V gene is TRBV5-6, the J gene TRBJ1-2; the match to TRBD1 covers 9 bases. V shed 4 bases, J shed 0 bases, and the junction held 7 bases outside the gene matches. The CDR3 runs to 16 residues. From germline, CDR1 is SGHDT and CDR2 YYEEEE. CDR3 protein: CASSRGQGGTNYGYTF. The CDR3 region has the DNA TGTGCCAGCAGCCGGGGACAGGGCGGAACTAACTATGGCTACACCTTC.

The V and J genes are TRBV30 and TRBJ2-2; a weak D match, TRBD2 (7 bases). The V end was cut by 3 bases, the J end by 5 bases, with 13 bases between. Germline V gene data show CDR1 as GTSNPN and CDR2 as SVGIG (reference sequence). The CDR3 covers 14 residues. CDR3 protein: CAWRGGLNTGELFF. CDR3 bases: TGTGCCTGGAGGGGGGGGCTTAATACCGGGGAGCTGTTTTTT. Combining the CDR3 with reference TRBV30 and TRBJ2-2 gives the whole variable domain SQTIHQWPATLVQPVGSPLSLECTVEGTSNPNLYWYRQAAGRGLQLLFYSVGIGQISSEVPQNLSASRPQDRQFILSSKKLLLSDSGFYLCAWRGGLNTGELFFGEGSRLTVL.

This rearrangement joins TRBV27 to TRBJ1-6, with 8 positions matching TRBD1. The CDR3 has 14 residues. Germline V gene data show CDR1 as MNHEY and CDR2 as SMNVEV (reference sequence). Trimming cost V 3 bases and J 8 bases; bases outside gene matches: 3. The CDR3 here is CASSLPGGYSPLHF. The DNA for the CDR3 is TGTGCCAGCAGTTTGCCAGGGGGCTATTCACCCCTCCACTTT.

The rearrangement links TRBV7-3 to TRBJ2-2; 7 nucleotides agree with TRBD1. CDR1 is SGHTA, CDR2 FQGTGA, per germline. V trimming: 5 bases; J trimming: 4 bases; junction bases outside the gene matches: 7. The CDR3 sequence is 15 residues long. This CDR3 is CASSQGDRLTGELFF. CDR3 nucleotide sequence: TGTGCCAGCAGCCAGGGGGACAGACTCACCGGGGAGCTGTTTTTT.

This clone appeared a single time. The chain links TRBV10-3 to TRBJ2-3; TRBD2 agrees at 10 bases. After removal of 6 bases from V and 1 base from J, the junction contained 4 bases not matched to a gene. CDR1 and CDR2 from the germline V gene are ENHRY and SYGVKD. This CDR3 comprises 15 residues. CDR3 DNA: TGTGCCATCAGGAAAACTAGCGGGGGCACAGATACGCAGTATTTT. Protein: CAIRKTSGGTDTQYF.

The chain carries TRBV7-2 and TRBJ2-7; the match to TRBD1 covers 8 bases. Germline V gives CDR1 SGHTA, CDR2 FQGNSA. Trimming removed 5 bases from V and 0 bases from J; junction bases left unmatched: 6. CDR3 size: 15 residues. The CDR3: CASSTDRGASYEQYV. In DNA form, the CDR3 reads TGTGCCAGCAGCACAGACAGGGGCGCCTCCTACGAGCAGTACGTC.